This T cell receptor beta chain appears in the sequencing data of a study of T cell responses to AZD1222 COVID-19 vaccine. Findings of the study overall: Researchers took repertoire samples only after the peak T cell response had come. Baseline serology detected seropositivity in only a handful of AZD1222 recipients. Vaccine-related CD4 TCRs covered spike, predominating at 160-218 and 743-854.

This CDR3 is built from 16 residues. V dropped 3 bases and J dropped 7; count of bases not matched to a gene: 10. The germline CDR1 and CDR2 sequences are MGHRA and YSYEKL. It was second doses at about 4 or about 12 weeks that were pooled. The table came from immunoSEQ multiplex PCR; TCRdb's copy has only in-frame clones and leaves some out. The data contain over 120,000 clones, 70% to 90% of them singletons. This clone was seen only once. Its antigen is unidentified. The source material was peripheral blood, sampled 28 days after the second AZD1222 dose. This clonotype was sampled from an adult who received the AZD1222 COVID-19 vaccine. The chain carries TRBV4-1 and TRBJ2-2; 8 nucleotides line up with TRBD1. The CDR3 nucleotides are TGCGCCAGCAGCCACGCCCGACAGGGGCGGAACGGGGAGCTGTTTTTT. Encoded protein: CASSHARQGRNGELFF.